The clone carrying this T cell receptor (beta chain) was recorded once. Drawing of peripheral blood yielded about 9.7 milliliters from each donor. Per the germline V gene, CDR1 is LNHDA and CDR2 is SQIVND (reference sequence). J gave up 13 bases and V 4 bases, and 14 bases lay outside the gene matches. This CDR3 spans 15 amino acids. The data belong to a study of blood T cells in healthy people across ages. At the level of the study: About one barcoded beta molecule per two T cells was the capture yield of template switching.

The second PCR ran about 7 to 12 cycles with a sample-barcoded 5' primer and J-beta primers. TCRdb analysed the 5' RACE reads with MiXCR anew, one entry per CDR3 protein. The sample lists around 800,000 distinct CDR3 sequences, 46% seen once, with about a sixth in the top ten. Material: blood. The chain carries TRBV19 and TRBJ2-4; 9 bases are shared with TRBD2. The TCR was taken from a man aged 80 or over in good health. The CDR3: CASSTAGGRFGEQYF. The DNA for the CDR3 is TGTGCCAGTAGTACAGCGGGGGGCAGGTTTGGAGAGCAGTACTTC. Full variable domain (missing parts from reference TRBV19 and TRBJ2-4): DGGITQSPKYLFRKEGQNVTLSCEQNLNHDAMYWYRQDPGQGLRLIYYSQIVNDFQKGDIAEGYSVSREKKESFPLTVTSAQKNPTAFYLCASSTAGGRFGEQYFGAGTRLSVL.